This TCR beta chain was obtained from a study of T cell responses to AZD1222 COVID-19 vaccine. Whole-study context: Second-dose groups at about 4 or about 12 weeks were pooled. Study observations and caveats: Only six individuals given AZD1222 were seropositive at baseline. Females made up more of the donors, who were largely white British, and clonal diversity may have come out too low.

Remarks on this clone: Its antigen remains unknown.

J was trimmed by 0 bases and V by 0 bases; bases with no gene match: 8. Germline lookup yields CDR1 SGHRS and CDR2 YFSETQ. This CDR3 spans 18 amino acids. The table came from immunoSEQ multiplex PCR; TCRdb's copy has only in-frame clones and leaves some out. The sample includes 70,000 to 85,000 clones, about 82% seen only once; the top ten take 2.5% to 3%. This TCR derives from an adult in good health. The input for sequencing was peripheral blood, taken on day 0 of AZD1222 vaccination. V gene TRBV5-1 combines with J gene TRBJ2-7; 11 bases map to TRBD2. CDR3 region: CASSLEASGRITSYEQYF. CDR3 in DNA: TGCGCCAGCAGCTTGGAGGCTAGCGGGAGGATAACCTCCTACGAGCAGTACTTC.